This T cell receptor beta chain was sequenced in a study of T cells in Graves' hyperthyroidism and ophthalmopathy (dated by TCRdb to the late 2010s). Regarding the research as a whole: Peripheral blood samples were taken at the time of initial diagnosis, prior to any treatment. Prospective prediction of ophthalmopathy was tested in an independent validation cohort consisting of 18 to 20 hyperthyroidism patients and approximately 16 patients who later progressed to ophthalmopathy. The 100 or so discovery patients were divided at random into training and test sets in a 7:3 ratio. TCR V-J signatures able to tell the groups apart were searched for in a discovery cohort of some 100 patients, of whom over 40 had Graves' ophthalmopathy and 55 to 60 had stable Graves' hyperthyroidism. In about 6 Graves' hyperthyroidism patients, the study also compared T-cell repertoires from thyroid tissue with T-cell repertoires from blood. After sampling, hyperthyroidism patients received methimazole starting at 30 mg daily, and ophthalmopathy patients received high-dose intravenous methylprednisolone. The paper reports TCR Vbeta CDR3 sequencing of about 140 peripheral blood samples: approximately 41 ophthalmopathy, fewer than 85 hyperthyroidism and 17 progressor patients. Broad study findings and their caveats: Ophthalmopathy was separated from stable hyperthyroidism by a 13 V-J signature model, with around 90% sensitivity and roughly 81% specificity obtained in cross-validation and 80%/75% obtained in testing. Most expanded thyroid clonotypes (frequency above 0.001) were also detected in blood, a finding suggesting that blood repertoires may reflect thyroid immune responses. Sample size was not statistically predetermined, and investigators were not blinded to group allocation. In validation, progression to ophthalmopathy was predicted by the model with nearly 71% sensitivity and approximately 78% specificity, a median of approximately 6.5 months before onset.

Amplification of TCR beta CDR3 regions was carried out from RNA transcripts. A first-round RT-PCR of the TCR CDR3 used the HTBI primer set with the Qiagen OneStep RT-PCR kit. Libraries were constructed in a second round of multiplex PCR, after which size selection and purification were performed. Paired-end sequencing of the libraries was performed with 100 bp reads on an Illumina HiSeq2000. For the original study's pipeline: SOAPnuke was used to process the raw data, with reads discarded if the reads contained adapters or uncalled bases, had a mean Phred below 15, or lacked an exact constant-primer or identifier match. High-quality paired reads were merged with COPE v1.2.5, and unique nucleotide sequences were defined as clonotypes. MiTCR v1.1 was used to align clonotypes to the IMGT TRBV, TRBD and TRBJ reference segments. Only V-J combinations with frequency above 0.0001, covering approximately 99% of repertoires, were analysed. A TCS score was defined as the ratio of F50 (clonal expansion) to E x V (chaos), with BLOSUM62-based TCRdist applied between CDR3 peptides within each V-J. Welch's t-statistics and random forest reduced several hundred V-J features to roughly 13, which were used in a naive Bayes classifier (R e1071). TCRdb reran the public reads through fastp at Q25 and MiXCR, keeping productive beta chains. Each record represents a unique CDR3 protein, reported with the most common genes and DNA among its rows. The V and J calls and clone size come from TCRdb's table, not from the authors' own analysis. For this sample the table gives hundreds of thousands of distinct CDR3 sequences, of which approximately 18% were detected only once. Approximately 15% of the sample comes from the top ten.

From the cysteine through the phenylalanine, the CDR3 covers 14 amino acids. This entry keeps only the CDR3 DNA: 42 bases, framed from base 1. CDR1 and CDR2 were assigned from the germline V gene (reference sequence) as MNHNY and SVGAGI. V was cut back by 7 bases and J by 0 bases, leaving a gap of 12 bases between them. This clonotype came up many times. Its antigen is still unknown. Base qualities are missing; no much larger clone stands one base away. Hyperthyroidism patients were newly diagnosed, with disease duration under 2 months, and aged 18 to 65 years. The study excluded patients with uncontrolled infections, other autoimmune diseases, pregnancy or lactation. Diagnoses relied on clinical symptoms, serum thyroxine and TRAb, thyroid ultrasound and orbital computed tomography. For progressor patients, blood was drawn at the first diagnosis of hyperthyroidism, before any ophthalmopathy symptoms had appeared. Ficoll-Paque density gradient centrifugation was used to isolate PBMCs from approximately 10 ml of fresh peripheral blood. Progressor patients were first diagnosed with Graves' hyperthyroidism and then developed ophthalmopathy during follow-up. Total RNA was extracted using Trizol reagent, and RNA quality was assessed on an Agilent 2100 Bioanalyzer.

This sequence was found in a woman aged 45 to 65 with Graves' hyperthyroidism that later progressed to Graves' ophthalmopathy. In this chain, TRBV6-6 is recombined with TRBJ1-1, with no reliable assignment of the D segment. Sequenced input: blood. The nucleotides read TGTGCCAGCATTACTCGAGGGATGAACACTGAAGCTTTCTTT. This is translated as CASITRGMNTEAFF.